These 21 T cell receptor beta chains came from one sample sequenced in a study of T cells in Graves' hyperthyroidism and ophthalmopathy. Amplified TCR beta CDR3 regions came from RNA transcripts. With the HTBI primer set, the TCR CDR3 went through a first round of RT-PCR. One entry per CDR3 protein, called by TCRdb with MiXCR from the multiplex PCR reads. Among hundreds of thousands of distinct CDR3 sequences listed, 16% were seen once. Sample: blood. These receptors came from a woman aged 18-29 years with Graves' hyperthyroidism.

This clonotype appeared many times. The rearrangement links TRBV2 to TRBJ1-5; no definite D call. Germline CDR1 reads SNHLY; CDR2 reads FYNNEI. CDR3 length equals 12 residues. V was clipped by 4 bases and J by 6 bases, with 7 bases between them. DNA of the CDR3: TGTGCCAGCAGTGGTTGGGGTCAGCCCCAGCATTTT. This gives the protein CASSGWGQPQHF.

The sample holds many counts of this clonotype. The J gene is TRBJ1-2, the V gene TRBV10-2; 9 bases are shared with TRBD1. CDR3 size: 13 residues. Germline values: CDR1 WSHSY, CDR2 SAAADI. Germline trimming cut 6 bases from V and 3 bases from J; bases unmatched to any gene: 2. The CDR3 nucleotides are TGCGCCAGCAGGAGGGACAGGGACTATGGCTACACCTTC. It encodes CASRRDRDYGYTF.

This clonotype occurred many times. J is TRBJ2-2 and V is TRBV3-1; D remains ambiguous. Germline lookup yields CDR1 LGHDT and CDR2 YNNKEL (reference sequence). This CDR3 spans 11 amino acids. Trimming cost V 7 bases and J 6 bases, with 6 bases left between them. The CDR3 sequence is CASTGAGELFF. DNA for the CDR3: TGTGCCAGCACTGGTGCCGGGGAGCTGTTTTTT. Using reference TRBV3-1 and TRBJ2-2 for the parts outside the CDR3, the full variable domain is DTAVSQTPKYLVTQMGNDKSIKCEQNLGHDTMYWYKQDSKKFLKIMFSYNNKELIINETVPNRFSPKSPDKAHLNLHINSLELGDSAVYFCASTGAGELFFGEGSRLTVL.

This clonotype was counted only a few times. The V and J genes are TRBV10-2 and TRBJ1-5; TRBD1 might be the D (5 bases). The germline V gene has CDR1 WSHSY and CDR2 SAAADI. The CDR3 contains 14 residues. Trimming shortened V by 3 bases and J by 4 bases, and 10 bases separated the two germline ends. CDR3 loop: CASSETGPNQPQHF. The CDR3 bases are TGCGCCAGCAGTGAAACAGGACCGAATCAGCCCCAGCATTTT.

There are many counts of this clonotype. CDR3 sequence reads: CASSYSAYPSYEQYF. The CDR3, as DNA: TGTGCCAGCAGTTACTCCGCATATCCCTCCTACGAGCAGTACTTC. The gene calls are TRBV6-5 and TRBJ2-7, with D unclear. Trimming stripped 0 bases from V and 0 bases from J, with 9 bases between. CDR3 size: 15 residues. Germline V gives CDR1 MNHEY, CDR2 SVGAGI.

This clonotype showed up just a few times. The CDR3 protein is CASSLSQGVIEAFF. The CDR3 DNA follows: TGCGCCAGCAGCTTGTCCCAGGGGGTGATTGAAGCTTTCTTT. The chain recombines TRBV5-1 with TRBJ1-1; 7 bases agree with TRBD1. V shed 1 base, J shed 7 bases, and the junction held 7 bases outside the gene matches. The CDR3 is made up of 14 amino acids. Germline V gene sequence: CDR1 SGHRS, CDR2 YFSETQ. Full variable domain (rest looked up from reference TRBV5-1 and TRBJ1-1): KAGVTQTPRYLIKTRGQQVTLSCSPISGHRSVSWYQQTPGQGLQFLFEYFSETQRNKGNFPGRFSGRQFSNSRSEMNVSTLELGDSALYLCASSLSQGVIEAFFGQGTRLTVV.

J is TRBJ2-3 and V is TRBV7-2, with 15 bases fitting TRBD2. J gave up 6 bases and V 4 bases, and 8 bases lay outside the gene matches. This CDR3 has 17 residues. Germline CDR1 is SGHTA and CDR2 is FQGNSA. The CDR3 DNA follows: TGTGCCAGCAGCTCCGGACTAGCGGGAGGGCCGGGGGATACGCAGTATTTT. Residues: CASSSGLAGGPGDTQYF.

This clonotype was seen ten or more times. This chain uses TRBV20-1 with TRBJ2-3; 7 bases match TRBD1. This CDR3 is 16 amino acids long. V was pared by 5 bases and J by 1 base, with 12 bases of the junction left unmatched. In germline, CDR1 is DFQATT, CDR2 SNEGSKA (reference sequence). CDR3 protein: CSALMIRDSRTDTQYF. CDR3 nucleotide sequence: TGCAGTGCTCTAATGATCCGGGACAGCCGCACAGATACGCAGTATTTT.

Many counts were recorded for this clonotype. This chain links TRBV18 with TRBJ1-2; 7 nucleotides align to TRBD1. Germline-derived CDR1 and CDR2 are KGHSH and LQKENI. CDR3 length equals 13 residues. The J segment lost 8 bases and the V segment lost 0 bases, leaving 3 bases of the junction unmatched. The CDR3 protein is CASSPPTGEGYTF. For the CDR3, the DNA is TGTGCCAGCTCACCACCTACAGGGGAAGGCTACACCTTC.

This clonotype has a handful of counts. V usage is TRBV20-1 and J usage is TRBJ2-7; D may be TRBD2 (5 bases). V was cut by 3 bases and J by 5 bases, with 17 bases left in between. The germline CDR1 and CDR2 sequences are DFQATT and SNEGSKA (reference sequence). The CDR3 is made up of 14 amino acids. The CDR3, as DNA: TGCAGTGCTAGTCGGCGACGGACTGGCCACGAGCAGTACTTC. This translates into CSASRRRTGHEQYF.

This clonotype was seen more than once but under ten times. The chain has TRBV5-6 and TRBJ1-1, with a possible D match to TRBD1 (6 bases). Looked up from germline, CDR1 is SGHDT and CDR2 is YYEEEE. CDR3 length: 15 residues. Deletions cut 4 bases from V and 2 bases from J, with 15 bases between. The CDR3 DNA reads as TGTGCCAGCAGCCCGTGGGACATCAGTAACACTGAAGCTTTCTTT. Residues: CASSPWDISNTEAFF.

This clonotype was seen a few times. The junction and the germline gene differ at one end; a read error may be behind it. The rearrangement links TRBV28 to TRBJ2-2; 9 bases line up with TRBD1. The CDR3 sequence is 14 residues long. The V gene's germline CDR1 is MDHEN and CDR2 SYDVKM. CDR3 sequence (DNA): TGTGCCACACAAGGGACAGGGAACACCGGGGAGCTGTCTTTT. This gives the protein CATQGTGNTGELSF. Supplemented by reference TRBV28 and TRBJ2-2, the full variable domain reads DVKVTQSSRYLVKRTGEKVFLECVQDMDHENMFWYRQDPGLGLRLIYFSYDVKMKEKGDIPEGYSVSREKKERFSLILESASTNQTSMYLCATQGTGNTGELSFGEGSRLTVL.

This clonotype occurred many times. The gene calls are TRBV20-1 and TRBJ1-5; TRBD1 is a possible D gene (5 bases). V gave up 0 bases and J gave up 2 bases, with 14 bases separating them. In germline, CDR1 is DFQATT, CDR2 SNEGSKA (reference sequence). This CDR3 is built from 16 residues. The CDR3 region is CSARDRGRTGNQPQHF. CDR3 bases: TGCAGTGCTAGAGATAGGGGACGGACGGGCAATCAGCCCCAGCATTTT.

This clonotype has ten or more counts. The chain links TRBV10-3 to TRBJ1-1; D may be TRBD1 (5 bases). V gave up 3 bases and J gave up 0 bases, with 14 bases separating them. The germline V gene encodes CDR1 ENHRY and CDR2 SYGVKD. This CDR3 contains 16 residues. CDR3 nucleotides: TGTGCCATCAGTGACTGGGGGGGACCGATGAACACTGAAGCTTTCTTT. The encoded protein is CAISDWGGPMNTEAFF.

The chain joins TRBV12-3 or TRBV12-4 to TRBJ2-7, with 8 bases fitting TRBD1. The CDR3 has 14 amino acids. Unmatched junction bases numbered 4, after V lost 1 base and J lost 5 bases. The CDR3 is CASSLGTGKNEQYF. The CDR3 DNA is TGTGCCAGCAGTTTAGGGACAGGGAAAAACGAGCAGTACTTC.

This clonotype was seen a few times. The DNA for the CDR3 is TGTGCCAACGGAGACCGGACAGGGATCATAGATACGCAGTATTTT. It specifies CANGDRTGIIDTQYF. This chain joins TRBV6-2 or TRBV6-3 and TRBJ2-3, with 8 bases aligning to TRBD1. CDR3 length: 15 amino acids. V was pared by 10 bases and J by 5 bases, with 14 bases of the junction left unmatched. In germline, CDR1 is MNHEY, CDR2 SVGEGT.

The table lists this clonotype with many counts. V and J are TRBV28 and TRBJ2-7; no firm D call. The germline CDR1 and CDR2 sequences are MDHEN and SYDVKM. CDR3 size: 13 residues. V was pared by 9 bases and J by 0 bases, with 12 bases between. Here the CDR3 reads CASRVGISYEQYF. CDR3 DNA sequence: TGTGCCAGTAGAGTTGGAATCTCCTACGAGCAGTACTTC.

The chain employs TRBV25-1 and TRBJ1-4; 7 nucleotides line up with TRBD1. The CDR3 length is 14 residues. The V gene end was trimmed by 7 bases and the J gene end by 7 bases; junction bases not matched to a gene: 9. Germline values: CDR1 MGHDK, CDR2 SYGVNS. In nucleotides, the CDR3 is TGTGCCAGCACCGCACTGGCAGGGGGTGAAAAACTGTTTTTT. Amino acid sequence: CASTALAGGEKLFF.

The table lists this clonotype with many counts. The chain links TRBV20-1 to TRBJ2-3, with D possibly TRBD1 on 7 matching bases. V dropped 5 bases and J dropped 0 bases, with 12 bases sitting between them. This CDR3 region has 14 residues. CDR1 and CDR2 (germline): DFQATT, SNEGSKA (reference sequence). For the CDR3, the DNA is TGCAGTGCTGAGCCAGGGGGGAGCACAGATACGCAGTATTTT. The encoded protein is CSAEPGGSTDTQYF.

Concerning this clonotype: A much larger clone differs by one base, so this may be a read error. V and J are TRBV13 and TRBJ2-5, with D perhaps TRBD2 (7 bases). There are 14 residues in the CDR3. The V and J ends lost 2 bases and 7 bases respectively, with 14 bases between them. Germline values: CDR1 PRHDT, CDR2 FYEKMQ (reference sequence). CDR3 DNA: TGTGCCAGCAGCTTACCGGGGGGCAGTGGGACCCAGTACTTC. Its protein is CASSLPGGSGTQYF.

This clonotype was counted at least ten times. The genes are TRBV20-1 and TRBJ1-2; 8 bases map to TRBD1. The J segment lost 4 bases and the V segment lost 5 bases, leaving 12 bases of the junction unmatched. Germline-derived CDR1 and CDR2 are DFQATT and SNEGSKA (reference sequence). This CDR3 is built from 15 residues. The CDR3 DNA sequence: TGCAGTGCTCCCCCCGGCCAGGGGGCGGCCTATGGCTACACCTTC. The encoded protein is CSAPPGQGAAYGYTF.